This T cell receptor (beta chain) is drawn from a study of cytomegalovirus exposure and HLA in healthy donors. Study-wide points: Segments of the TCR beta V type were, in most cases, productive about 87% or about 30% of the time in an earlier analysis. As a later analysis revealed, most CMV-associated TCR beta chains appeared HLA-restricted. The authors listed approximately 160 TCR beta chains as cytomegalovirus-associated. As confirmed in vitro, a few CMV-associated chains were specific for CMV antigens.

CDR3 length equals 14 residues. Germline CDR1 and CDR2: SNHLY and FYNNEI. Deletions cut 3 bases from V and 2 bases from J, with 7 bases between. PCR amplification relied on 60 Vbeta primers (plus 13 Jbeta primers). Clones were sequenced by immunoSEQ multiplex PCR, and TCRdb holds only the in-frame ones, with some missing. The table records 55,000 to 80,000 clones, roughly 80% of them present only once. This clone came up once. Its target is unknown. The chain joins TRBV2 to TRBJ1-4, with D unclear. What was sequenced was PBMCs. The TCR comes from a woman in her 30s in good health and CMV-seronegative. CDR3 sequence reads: CASSEGLTNEKLFF. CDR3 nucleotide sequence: TGTGCCAGCAGTGAGGGCCTGACTAATGAAAAACTGTTTTTT. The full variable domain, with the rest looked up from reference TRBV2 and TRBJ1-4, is EPEVTQTPSHQVTQMGQEVILRCVPISNHLYFYWYRQILGQKVEFLVSFYNNEISEKSEIFDDQFSVERPDGSNFTLKIRSTKLEDSAMYFCASSEGLTNEKLFFGSGTQLSVL.